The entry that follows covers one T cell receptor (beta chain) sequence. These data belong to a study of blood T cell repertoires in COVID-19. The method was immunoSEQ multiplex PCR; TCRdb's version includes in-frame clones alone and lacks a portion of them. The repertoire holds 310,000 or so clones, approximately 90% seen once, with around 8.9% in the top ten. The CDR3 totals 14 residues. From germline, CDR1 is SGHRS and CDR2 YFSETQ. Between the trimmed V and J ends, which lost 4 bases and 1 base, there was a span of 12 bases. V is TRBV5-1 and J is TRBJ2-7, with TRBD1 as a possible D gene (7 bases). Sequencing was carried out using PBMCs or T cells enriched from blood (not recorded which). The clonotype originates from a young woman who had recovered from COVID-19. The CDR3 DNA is TGCGCCAGCAGCAGGACAGGACTATCCTACGAGCAGTACTTC. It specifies CASSRTGLSYEQYF.